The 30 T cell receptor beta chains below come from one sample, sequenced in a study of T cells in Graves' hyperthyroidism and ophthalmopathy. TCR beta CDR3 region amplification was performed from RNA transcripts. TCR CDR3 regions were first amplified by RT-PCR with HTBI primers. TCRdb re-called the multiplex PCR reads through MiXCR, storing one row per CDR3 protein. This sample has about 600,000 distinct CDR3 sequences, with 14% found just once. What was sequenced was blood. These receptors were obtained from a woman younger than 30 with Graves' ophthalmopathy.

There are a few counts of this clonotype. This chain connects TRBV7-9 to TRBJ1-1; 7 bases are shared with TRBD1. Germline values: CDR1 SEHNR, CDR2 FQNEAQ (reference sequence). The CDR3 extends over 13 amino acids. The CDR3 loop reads CAGGTEENTEAFF. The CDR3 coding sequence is TGTGCAGGGGGCACGGAAGAGAACACTGAAGCTTTCTTT.

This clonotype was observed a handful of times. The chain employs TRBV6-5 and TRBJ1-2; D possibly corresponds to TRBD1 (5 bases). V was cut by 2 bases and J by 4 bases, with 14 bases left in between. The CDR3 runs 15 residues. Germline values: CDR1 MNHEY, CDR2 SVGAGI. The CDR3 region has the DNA TGTGCCAGCAGTTACGATTCAGGGCCCCTCTATGGCTACACCTTC. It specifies CASSYDSGPLYGYTF.

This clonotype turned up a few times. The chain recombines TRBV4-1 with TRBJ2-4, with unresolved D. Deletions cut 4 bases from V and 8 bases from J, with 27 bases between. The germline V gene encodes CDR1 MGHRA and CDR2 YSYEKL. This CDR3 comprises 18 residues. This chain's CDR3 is CASSLHTLQSRAFDIQYF. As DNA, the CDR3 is TGCGCCAGCAGCCTACACACCCTCCAGAGTCGGGCGTTTGACATTCAGTACTTC.

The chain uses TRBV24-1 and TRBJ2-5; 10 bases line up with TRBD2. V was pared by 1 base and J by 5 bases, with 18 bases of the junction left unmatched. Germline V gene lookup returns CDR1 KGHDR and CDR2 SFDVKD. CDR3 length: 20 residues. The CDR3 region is CATSDFSGLAGVGVSETQYF. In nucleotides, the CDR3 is TGTGCCACCAGTGATTTTTCAGGGCTAGCGGGAGTAGGGGTCTCGGAGACCCAGTACTTC.

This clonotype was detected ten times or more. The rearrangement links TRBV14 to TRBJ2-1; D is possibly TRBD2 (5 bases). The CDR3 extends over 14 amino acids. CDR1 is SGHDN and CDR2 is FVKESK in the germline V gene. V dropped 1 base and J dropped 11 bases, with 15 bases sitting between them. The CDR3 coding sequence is TGTGCCAGCAGCCAAGGACGGGGATTCACAAAGCAGTTCTTC. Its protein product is CASSQGRGFTKQFF.

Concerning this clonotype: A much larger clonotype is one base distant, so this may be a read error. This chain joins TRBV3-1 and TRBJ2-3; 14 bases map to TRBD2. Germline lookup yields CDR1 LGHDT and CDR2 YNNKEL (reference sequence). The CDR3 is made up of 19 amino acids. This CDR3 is CANSQDLRLAGGPGDTQYF. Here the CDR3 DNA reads TGTGCCAACAGCCAAGATCTTCGACTAGCGGGAGGGCCAGGGGATACGCAGTATTTT.

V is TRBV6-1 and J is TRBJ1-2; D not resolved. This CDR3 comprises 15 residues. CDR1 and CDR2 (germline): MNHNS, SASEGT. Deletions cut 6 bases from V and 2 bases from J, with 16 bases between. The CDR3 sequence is CASRSPGKENYGYTF. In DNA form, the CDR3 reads TGTGCCAGCAGGTCACCGGGCAAGGAGAACTATGGCTACACCTTC.

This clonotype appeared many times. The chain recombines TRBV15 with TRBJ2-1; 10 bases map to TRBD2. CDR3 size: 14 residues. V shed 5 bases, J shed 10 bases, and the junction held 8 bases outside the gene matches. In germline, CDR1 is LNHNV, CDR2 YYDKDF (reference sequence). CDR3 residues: CATSGLAGAREQFF. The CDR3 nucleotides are TGTGCCACCAGCGGCCTAGCGGGAGCCCGCGAGCAGTTCTTC.

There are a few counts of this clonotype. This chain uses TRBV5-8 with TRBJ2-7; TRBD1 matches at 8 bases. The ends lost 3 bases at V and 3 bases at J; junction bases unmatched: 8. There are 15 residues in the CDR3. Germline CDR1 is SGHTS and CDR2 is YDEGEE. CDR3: CASSYGQGSGYEQYF. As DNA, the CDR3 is TGTGCCAGCAGCTACGGACAGGGTTCGGGCTACGAGCAGTACTTC. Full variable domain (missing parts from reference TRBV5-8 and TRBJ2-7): EAGVTQSPTHLIKTRGQQATLRCSPISGHTSVYWYQQALGLGLQFLLWYDEGEERNRGNFPPRFSGRQFPNYSSELNVNALELEDSALYLCASSYGQGSGYEQYFGPGTRLTVT.

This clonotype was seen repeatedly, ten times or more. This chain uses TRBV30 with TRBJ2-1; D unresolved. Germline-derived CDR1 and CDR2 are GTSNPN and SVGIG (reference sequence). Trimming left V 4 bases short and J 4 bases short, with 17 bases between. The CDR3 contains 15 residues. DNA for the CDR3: TGTGCCTGGAAAATAGTACCCTCTAGGTACAATGAGCAGTTCTTC. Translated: CAWKIVPSRYNEQFF.

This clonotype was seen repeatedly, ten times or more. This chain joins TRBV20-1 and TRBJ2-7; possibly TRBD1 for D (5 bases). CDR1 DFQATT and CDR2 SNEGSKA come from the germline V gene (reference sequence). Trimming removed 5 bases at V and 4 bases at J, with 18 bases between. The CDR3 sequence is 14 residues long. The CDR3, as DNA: TGCAGTGCTGAAGGTCGCGACAGTAGTTACGAGCAGTACTTC. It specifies CSAEGRDSSYEQYF.

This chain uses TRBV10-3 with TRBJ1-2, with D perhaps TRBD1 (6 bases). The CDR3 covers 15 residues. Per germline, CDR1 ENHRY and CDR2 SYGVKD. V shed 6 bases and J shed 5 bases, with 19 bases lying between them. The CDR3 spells CAISKDSPNFYGYTF. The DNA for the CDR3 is TGTGCCATCAGCAAGGACAGTCCAAATTTTTATGGCTACACCTTC.

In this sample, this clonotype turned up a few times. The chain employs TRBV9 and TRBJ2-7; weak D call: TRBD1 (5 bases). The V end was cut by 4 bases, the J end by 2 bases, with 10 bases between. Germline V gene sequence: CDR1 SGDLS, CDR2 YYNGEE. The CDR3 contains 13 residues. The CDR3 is CASSRGSTYEQYF. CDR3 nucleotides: TGTGCCAGCAGCAGGGGATCAACCTACGAGCAGTACTTC.

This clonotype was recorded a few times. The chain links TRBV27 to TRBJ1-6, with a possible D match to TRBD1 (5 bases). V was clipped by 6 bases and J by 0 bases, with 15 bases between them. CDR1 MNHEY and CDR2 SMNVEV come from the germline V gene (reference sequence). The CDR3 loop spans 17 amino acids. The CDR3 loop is CASRPDAGPSYNSPLHF. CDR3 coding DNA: TGTGCCAGCAGGCCCGATGCGGGGCCCTCCTATAATTCACCCCTCCACTTT.

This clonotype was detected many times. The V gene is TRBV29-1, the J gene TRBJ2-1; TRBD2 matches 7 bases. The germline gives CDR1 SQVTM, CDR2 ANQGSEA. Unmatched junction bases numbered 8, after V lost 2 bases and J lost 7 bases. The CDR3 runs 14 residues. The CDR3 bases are TGCAGCGTTGAATCGGGCAGCGGGACTAATGAGCAGTTCTTC. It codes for CSVESGSGTNEQFF.

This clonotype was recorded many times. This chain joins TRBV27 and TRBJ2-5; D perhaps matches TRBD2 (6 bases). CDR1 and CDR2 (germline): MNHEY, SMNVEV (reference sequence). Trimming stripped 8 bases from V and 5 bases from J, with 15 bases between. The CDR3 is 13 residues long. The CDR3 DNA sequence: TGTGCCAGCGCCAAGGCGGGGTGGGAGACCCAGTACTTC. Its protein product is CASAKAGWETQYF.

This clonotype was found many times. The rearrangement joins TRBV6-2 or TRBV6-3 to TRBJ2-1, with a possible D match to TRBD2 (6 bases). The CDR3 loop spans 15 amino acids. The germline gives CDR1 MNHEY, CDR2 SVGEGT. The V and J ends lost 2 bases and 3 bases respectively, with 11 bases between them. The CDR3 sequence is CASSYRDSFYNEQFF. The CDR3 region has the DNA TGTGCCAGCAGTTACCGGGACTCCTTCTACAATGAGCAGTTCTTC.

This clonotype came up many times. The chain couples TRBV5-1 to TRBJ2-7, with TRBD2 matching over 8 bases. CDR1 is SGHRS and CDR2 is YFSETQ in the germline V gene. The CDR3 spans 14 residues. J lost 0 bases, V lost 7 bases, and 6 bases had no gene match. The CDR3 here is CASGPGGPSYEQYF. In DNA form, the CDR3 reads TGCGCCAGCGGCCCGGGGGGGCCCTCCTACGAGCAGTACTTC.

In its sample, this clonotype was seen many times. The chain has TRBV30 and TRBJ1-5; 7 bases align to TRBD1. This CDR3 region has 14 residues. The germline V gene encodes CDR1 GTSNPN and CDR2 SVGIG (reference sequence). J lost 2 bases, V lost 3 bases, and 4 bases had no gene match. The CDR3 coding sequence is TGTGCCTGGAGCCTCGGGACAGGCAATCAGCCCCAGCATTTT. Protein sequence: CAWSLGTGNQPQHF.

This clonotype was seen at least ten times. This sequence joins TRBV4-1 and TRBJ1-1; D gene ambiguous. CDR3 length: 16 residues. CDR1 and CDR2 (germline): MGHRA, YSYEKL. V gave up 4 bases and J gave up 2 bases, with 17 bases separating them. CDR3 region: CASSPLVRGANTEAFF. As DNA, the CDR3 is TGCGCCAGCAGCCCCCTTGTCAGAGGTGCTAACACTGAAGCTTTCTTT.

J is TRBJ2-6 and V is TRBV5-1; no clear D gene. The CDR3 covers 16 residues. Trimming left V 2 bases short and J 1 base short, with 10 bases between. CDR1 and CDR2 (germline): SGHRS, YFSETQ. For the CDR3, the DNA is TGCGCCAGCAGCTTAGTTGGGCGGTCTGGGGCCAACGTCCTGACTTTC. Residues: CASSLVGRSGANVLTF.

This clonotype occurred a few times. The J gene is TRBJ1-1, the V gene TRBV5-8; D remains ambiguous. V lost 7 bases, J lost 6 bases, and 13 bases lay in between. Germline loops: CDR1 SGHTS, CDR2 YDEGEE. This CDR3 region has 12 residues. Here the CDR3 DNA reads TGTGCCAGCCCCTATTTTGGACCTGAAGCTTTCTTT. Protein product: CASPYFGPEAFF.

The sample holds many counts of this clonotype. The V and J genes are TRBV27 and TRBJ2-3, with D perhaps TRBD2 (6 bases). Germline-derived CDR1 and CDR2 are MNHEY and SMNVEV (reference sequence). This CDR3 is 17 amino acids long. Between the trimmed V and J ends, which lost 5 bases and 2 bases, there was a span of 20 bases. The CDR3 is CASSGASGRGNTDTQYF. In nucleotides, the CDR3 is TGTGCCAGCAGTGGCGCTTCGGGTCGGGGGAACACAGATACGCAGTATTTT.

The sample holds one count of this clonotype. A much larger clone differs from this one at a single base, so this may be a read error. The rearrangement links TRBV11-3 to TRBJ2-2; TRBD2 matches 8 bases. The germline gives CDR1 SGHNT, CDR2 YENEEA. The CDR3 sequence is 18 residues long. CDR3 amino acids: CASSLDRSGDTNTVELFF. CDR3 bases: TGTGCCAGCAGCTTAGACCGTAGCGGGGACACGAACACCGTGGAGCTGTTTTTT.

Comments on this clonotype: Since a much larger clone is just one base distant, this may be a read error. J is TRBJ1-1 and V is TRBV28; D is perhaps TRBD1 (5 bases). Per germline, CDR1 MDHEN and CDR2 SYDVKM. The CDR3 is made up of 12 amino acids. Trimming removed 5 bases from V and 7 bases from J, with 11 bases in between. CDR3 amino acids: CASSLRVGEAFF. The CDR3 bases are TGTGCCAGCAGTCTCAGGGTTGGTGAAGCTTTCTTT. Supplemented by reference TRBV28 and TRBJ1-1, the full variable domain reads DVKVTQSSRYLVKRTGEKVFLECVQDMDHENMFWYRQDPGLGLRLIYFSYDVKMKEKGDIPEGYSVSREKKERFSLILESASTNQTSMYLCASSLRVGEAFFGQGTRLTVV.

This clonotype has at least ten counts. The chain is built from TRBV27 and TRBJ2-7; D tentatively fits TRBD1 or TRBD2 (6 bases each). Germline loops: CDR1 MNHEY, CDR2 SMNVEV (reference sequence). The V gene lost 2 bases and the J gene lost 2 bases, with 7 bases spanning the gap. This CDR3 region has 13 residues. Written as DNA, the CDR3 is TGTGCCAGCAGTTTAAGGGGGGCCTACGAGCAGTACTTC. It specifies CASSLRGAYEQYF.

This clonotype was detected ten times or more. The CDR3 region has the DNA TGTGCCTGGAGTACACCTCCGACGGTCACCGGGGAGCTGTTTTTT. Translated: CAWSTPPTVTGELFF. V gene TRBV30 combines with J gene TRBJ2-2; D is undetermined. The CDR3 has 15 residues. V gave up 2 bases and J gave up 4 bases, with 14 bases separating them. The germline V gene has CDR1 GTSNPN and CDR2 SVGIG (reference sequence).

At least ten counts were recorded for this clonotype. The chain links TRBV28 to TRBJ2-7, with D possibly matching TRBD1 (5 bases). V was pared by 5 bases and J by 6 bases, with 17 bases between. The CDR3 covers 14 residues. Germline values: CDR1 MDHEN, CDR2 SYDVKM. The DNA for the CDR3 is TGTGCCAGCAGTCCTTTCTCGACAGCCAGCGAGCAGTACTTC. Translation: CASSPFSTASEQYF.

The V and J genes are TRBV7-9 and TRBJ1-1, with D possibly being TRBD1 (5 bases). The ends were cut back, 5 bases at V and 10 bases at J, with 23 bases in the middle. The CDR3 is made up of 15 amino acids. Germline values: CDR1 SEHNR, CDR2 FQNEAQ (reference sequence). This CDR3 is CASSKGTPSAVSAFF. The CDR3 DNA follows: TGTGCCAGCAGCAAGGGGACCCCTTCTGCTGTATCAGCTTTCTTT.

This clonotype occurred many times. CDR3 nucleotide sequence: TGCAGTGCTAGAGATTGGGGGAAAAACTCCTACAATGAGCAGTTCTTC. It encodes CSARDWGKNSYNEQFF. J is TRBJ2-1 and V is TRBV20-1; D may be TRBD1 or TRBD2 (5 bases each). The V gene lost 0 bases and the J gene lost 0 bases, with 12 bases spanning the gap. The CDR3 extends over 16 amino acids. The germline gives CDR1 DFQATT, CDR2 SNEGSKA (reference sequence).